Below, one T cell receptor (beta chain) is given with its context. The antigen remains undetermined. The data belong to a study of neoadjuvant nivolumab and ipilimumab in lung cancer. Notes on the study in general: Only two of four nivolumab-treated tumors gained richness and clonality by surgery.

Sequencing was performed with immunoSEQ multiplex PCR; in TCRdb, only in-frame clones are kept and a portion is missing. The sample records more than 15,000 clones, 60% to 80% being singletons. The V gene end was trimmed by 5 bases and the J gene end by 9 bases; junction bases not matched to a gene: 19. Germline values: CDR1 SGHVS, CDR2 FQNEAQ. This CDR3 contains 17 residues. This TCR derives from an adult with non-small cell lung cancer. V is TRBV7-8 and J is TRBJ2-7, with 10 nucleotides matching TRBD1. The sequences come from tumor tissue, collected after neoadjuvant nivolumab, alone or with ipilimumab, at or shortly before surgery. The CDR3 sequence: CASSHPPSPGQGSGQYF. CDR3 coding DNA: TGTGCCAGCAGCCATCCCCCCTCGCCGGGACAGGGGTCTGGGCAGTACTTC.